This T cell receptor (beta chain) was recorded in a study of regulatory T cells in long-lasting Graves disease. As for time point: newly diagnosed GD, antithyroid drugs for less than 3 months. RNA extracted from PBMCs served as the sequencing template. Arm-PCR with iRepertoire HTBI primers amplified the CDR3 regions for these TCR beta libraries. TCRdb processed the multiplex PCR reads anew with MiXCR; each CDR3 protein has one entry. The table includes more than 450,000 distinct CDR3 sequences, more than 10% detected once. V was pared by 9 bases and J by 0 bases, with 5 bases between. Germline lookup yields CDR1 KGHDR and CDR2 SFDVKD. This CDR3 has 13 amino acids. This clonotype was counted a few times. The data were also submitted as part of a second study, on T cells in Graves' hyperthyroidism and ophthalmopathy. That paper notes: The study used the HTBI primer set for a first-round RT-PCR of the TCR CDR3.

The rearrangement joins TRBV24-1 to TRBJ2-6, with D uncertain. The source material was peripheral blood mononuclear cells (PBMCs), sampled at new diagnosis, from a patient treated with antithyroid drugs. This sequence originates from a woman aged 30 to 39 with Graves disease. This CDR3 is CATQRSGANVLTF. The CDR3 nucleotides read TGTGCCACCCAACGCTCTGGGGCCAACGTCCTGACTTTC.